This TCR beta chain is from a study of T cell clonality in common variable immunodeficiency. Whole-study findings and limits: Fewer deletions and N-nucleotide insertions were reportedly seen in common variable immunodeficiency TCR beta sequences. Fewer TCRbeta clones were shared among CVID subjects than controls.

This clone was seen ten or more times. The antigen remains undetermined. The CDR3 end lies 3 residues beyond the end of the read and is filled in from the germline J gene. TCRdb's copy holds only in-frame clones and misses some; the assay was immunoSEQ multiplex PCR. The specimen has 16,000 or so clones, none found just once. The CDR3 totals 17 residues. J gave up 0 bases and V 1 base, and 7 bases lay outside the gene matches. Germline CDR1 DFQATT, CDR2 SNEGSKA (reference sequence). Donors gave roughly 4.5 to 9 ml heparinized peripheral whole blood. The sequenced material came from peripheral blood mononuclear cells. This sequence was found in a human donor with common variable immunodeficiency. The rearrangement links TRBV20-1 to TRBJ2-1; 9 bases map to TRBD2. CDR3 sequence reads: CSARGGLAGFSYNEQFF. CDR3 DNA, as far as it was read: TGCAGTGCTAGAGGAGGTCTAGCGGGGTTCTCCTACAATGAG.